This record covers a single T cell receptor (beta chain). What it binds is unknown. Via MiXCR, TCRdb re-called the RT-PCR reads, giving one row per CDR3 protein. This table holds hundreds of distinct CDR3 sequences, 75% to 85% found once. Trimming removed 2 bases at V and 5 bases at J, with 9 bases between. CDR1 and CDR2 (germline): SGHAT, FQDESV (reference sequence). CDR3 length equals 13 residues. This specimen belongs to a study of yellow fever vaccine responses in identical twins. Whole-study results and caveats: Twins reportedly showed a vaccine T cell response that seemed partly convergent and partly personalized.

The sample was T cells from blood (PBMCs), unsorted or a sorted subset (not recorded which), taken before or after yellow fever vaccination (not recorded which). The clonotype comes from a young woman who received the yellow fever vaccine. The chain carries TRBV11-1 and TRBJ1-1; the D gene is possibly TRBD1 (5 bases). The DNA for the CDR3 is TGTGCCAGCAGCTTACAGGGACGGACTGAAGCTTTCTTT. It translates to CASSLQGRTEAFF.